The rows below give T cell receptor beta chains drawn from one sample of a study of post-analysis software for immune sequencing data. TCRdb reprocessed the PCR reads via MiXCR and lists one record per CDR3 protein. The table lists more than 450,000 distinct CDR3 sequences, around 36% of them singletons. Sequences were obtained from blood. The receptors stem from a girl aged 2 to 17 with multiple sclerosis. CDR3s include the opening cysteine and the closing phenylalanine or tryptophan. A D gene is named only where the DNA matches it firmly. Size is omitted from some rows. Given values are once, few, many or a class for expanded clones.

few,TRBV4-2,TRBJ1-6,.,TGTGCCAGCAGCCAGGAGGACCAACCCCTCCACTTT,CASSQEDQPLHF
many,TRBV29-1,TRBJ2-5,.,TGCGGGGGAACAGGGTTCCGGGCGGAGACCCAGTACTTC,CGGTGFRAETQYF
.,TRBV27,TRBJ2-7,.,TGTGCCAGCAGGCTGAAAATAGACGGGTACGAGCAGTACTTC,CASRLKIDGYEQYF
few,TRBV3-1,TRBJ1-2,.,TGTGCCAGCAGCCCGATGGGAAGATCTTATGGCTACACCTTC,CASSPMGRSYGYTF
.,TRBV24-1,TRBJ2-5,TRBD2,TGTGCCACCAGTGAGAAGAGCGGGGGCAAAGAGACCCAGTACTTC,CATSEKSGGKETQYF
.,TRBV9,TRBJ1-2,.,TGTGCCAGCAGCCCTAACCCGACAGCAGACTATGGCTACACCTTC,CASSPNPTADYGYTF
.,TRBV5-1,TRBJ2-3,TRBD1,TGCGCCAGCAGCTTGGAACAGGGGGTGGTAGATACGCAGTATTTT,CASSLEQGVVDTQYF
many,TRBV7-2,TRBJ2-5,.,TGTGCCAGCAGCAGCCCCCCCGCCTACCAAGAGACCCAGTACTTC,CASSSPPAYQETQYF
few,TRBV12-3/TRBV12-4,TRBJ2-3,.,TGTGCCAGCAGTTTAGGAGTACGGATAACAGATACGCAGTATTTT,CASSLGVRITDTQYF
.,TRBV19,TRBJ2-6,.,TGTGCCAGTAGTAACAGGGCTGGGGCCAACGTCCTGACTTTC,CASSNRAGANVLTF
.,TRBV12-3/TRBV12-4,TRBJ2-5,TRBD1,TGTGCCAGCAGTTTTTCAGGGGGCCTTATCACGAAAGAGACCCAGTACTTC,CASSFSGGLITKETQYF
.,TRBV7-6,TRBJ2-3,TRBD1,TGTGCCAGCAGCTTATCGGGACAGTACACAGATATGCAGTATTTT,CASSLSGQYTDMQYF
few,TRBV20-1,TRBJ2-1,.,TGCAGTGCCACCCAGCTCTACAATGAGCAGTTCTTC,CSATQLYNEQFF
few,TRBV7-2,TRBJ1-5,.,TGTGCCAGCAGCTTAGGGTCCTATAGCAATCAGCCCCAGCATTTT,CASSLGSYSNQPQHF
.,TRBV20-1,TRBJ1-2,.,TGCAGTGCCGACACGGGGGACGGGAACTATGGCTACACCTTC,CSADTGDGNYGYTF
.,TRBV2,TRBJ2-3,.,TGTGCCAGCAGTGAACCCCCGCGCGGCACGCAGTATTTT,CASSEPPRGTQYF
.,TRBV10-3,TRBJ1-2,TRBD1,TGTGCCATCAGGGGGGACAGCAGTATTAACTATGGCTACACCTTC,CAIRGDSSINYGYTF
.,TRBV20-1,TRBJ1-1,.,TGCAGTGCTAGAGATCTCCCGCAGGGACAGAACACTGAAGCTTTCTTT,CSARDLPQGQNTEAFF
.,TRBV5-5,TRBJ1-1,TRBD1,TGTGCCAGCAGCTCTCTGACAGGGCCCACTGAAGCTTTCTTT,CASSSLTGPTEAFF